Listed here is a single TCR beta chain. As yet, its antigen is unknown. The sample belongs to a study of CD8 T cells in Susac syndrome. On the study more broadly: Blood was drawn from Susac syndrome patients while they were therapy-naive, on corticosteroids, or on intravenous immunoglobulin alone. Study-wide results and caveats: Regarding the TCR sequencing and HLA analysis, the study admitted that a relatively small number of individuals were involved.

TEMRA cells were FACS-enriched, while CD8+ and CD4+ T cells were negatively isolated. RNA in amounts of roughly 0.5 to 1 ug was reverse transcribed with random hexamers. It was immunoSEQ multiplex PCR that amplified TCR beta CDR3 across 54 Vbeta and 13 Jbeta. TCRdb ran MiXCR on the immunoSEQ multiplex PCR reads and lists one entry per CDR3 protein. Of more than 150,000 distinct CDR3 sequences listed, around 95% are singletons. Per germline, CDR1 LGHDT and CDR2 YNNKEL (reference sequence). Trimming removed 4 bases at V and 2 bases at J, with 15 bases between. The CDR3 runs 15 residues. Sequencing was done on a sample of CD4+ T cells from PBMCs. This sequence was found in a human donor with Susac syndrome. The genes are TRBV3-1 and TRBJ2-7, with TRBD1 as a possible D gene (6 bases). The CDR3: CASSLDVGAPYEQYF. The DNA of the CDR3 is TGTGCCAGCAGCCTCGACGTGGGGGCTCCCTACGAGCAGTACTTC.